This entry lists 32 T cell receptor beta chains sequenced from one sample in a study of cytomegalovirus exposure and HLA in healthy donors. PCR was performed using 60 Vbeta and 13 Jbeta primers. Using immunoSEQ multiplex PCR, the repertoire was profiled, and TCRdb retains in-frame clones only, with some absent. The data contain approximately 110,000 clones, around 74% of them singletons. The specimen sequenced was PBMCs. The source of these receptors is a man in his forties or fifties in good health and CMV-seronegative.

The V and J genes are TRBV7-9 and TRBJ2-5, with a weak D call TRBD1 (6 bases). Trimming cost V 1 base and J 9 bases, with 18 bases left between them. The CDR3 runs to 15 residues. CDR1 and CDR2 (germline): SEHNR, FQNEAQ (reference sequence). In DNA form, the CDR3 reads TGTGCCAGCAGCTTAGGGTTGGGCCTAAGGGGGTCCCAGTACTTC. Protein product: CASSLGLGLRGSQYF. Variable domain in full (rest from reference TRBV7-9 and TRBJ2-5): DTGVSQNPRHKITKRGQNVTFRCDPISEHNRLYWYRQTLGQGPEFLTYFQNEAQLEKSRLLSDRFSAERPKGSFSTLEIQRTEQGDSAMYLCASSLGLGLRGSQYFGPGTRLLVL.

CDR3 residues: CASSQQSSGANVLTF. In nucleotides, the CDR3 is TGCGCCAGCAGCCAACAGTCCTCTGGGGCCAACGTCCTGACTTTC. V is TRBV4-3 and J is TRBJ2-6; D not certain. The germline V gene has CDR1 LGHNA and CDR2 YSLEER. V shed 2 bases and J shed 0 bases, with 5 bases lying between them. The CDR3 sequence is 15 residues long.

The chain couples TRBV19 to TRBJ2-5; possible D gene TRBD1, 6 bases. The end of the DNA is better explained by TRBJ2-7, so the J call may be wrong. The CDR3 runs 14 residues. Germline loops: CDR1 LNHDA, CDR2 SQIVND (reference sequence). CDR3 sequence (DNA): TGTGCCAGTAGTAGAGGACAGATAACCTACGAGCAGTACTTC. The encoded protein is CASSRGQITYEQYF.

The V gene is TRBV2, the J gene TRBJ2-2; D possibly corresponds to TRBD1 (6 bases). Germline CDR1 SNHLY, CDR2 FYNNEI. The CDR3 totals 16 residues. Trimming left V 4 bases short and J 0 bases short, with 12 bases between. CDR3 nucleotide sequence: TGTGCCAGCAGTGGATGGACAGCTGCGAACACCGGGGAGCTGTTTTTT. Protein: CASSGWTAANTGELFF.

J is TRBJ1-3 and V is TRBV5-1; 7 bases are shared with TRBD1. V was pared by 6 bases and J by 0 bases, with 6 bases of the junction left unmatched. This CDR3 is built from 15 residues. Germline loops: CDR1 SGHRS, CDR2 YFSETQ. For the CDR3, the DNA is TGCGCCAGCACCTCCGGGACAGTCTCTGGAAACACCATATATTTT. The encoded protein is CASTSGTVSGNTIYF.

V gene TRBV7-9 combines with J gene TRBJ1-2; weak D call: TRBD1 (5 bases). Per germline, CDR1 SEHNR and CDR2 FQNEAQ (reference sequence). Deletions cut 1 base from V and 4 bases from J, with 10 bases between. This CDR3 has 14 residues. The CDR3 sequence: CASSLEGLRYGYTF. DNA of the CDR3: TGTGCCAGCAGCTTAGAGGGGTTGCGCTATGGCTACACCTTC.

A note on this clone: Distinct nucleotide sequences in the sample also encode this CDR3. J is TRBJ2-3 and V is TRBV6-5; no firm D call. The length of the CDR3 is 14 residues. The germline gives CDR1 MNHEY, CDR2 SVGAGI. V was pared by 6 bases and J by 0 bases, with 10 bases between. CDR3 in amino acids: CASSPSGSTDTQYF. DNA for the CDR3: TGTGCCAGCAGCCCGTCCGGGAGCACAGATACGCAGTATTTT.

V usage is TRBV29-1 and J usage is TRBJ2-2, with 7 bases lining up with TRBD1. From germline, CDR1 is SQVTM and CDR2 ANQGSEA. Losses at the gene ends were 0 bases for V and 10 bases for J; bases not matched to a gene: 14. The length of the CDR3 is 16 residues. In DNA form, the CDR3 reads TGCAGCGTTGAAGATCTCGGGACAGTCAATTCAGAGGAGCTGTTTTTT. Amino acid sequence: CSVEDLGTVNSEELFF.

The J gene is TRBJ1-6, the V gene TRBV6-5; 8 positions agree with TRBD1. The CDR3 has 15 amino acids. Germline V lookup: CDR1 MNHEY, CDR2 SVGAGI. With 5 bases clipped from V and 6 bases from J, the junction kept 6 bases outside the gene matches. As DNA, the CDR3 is TGTGCCAGCAGTGACTTAGGACAGGGTAATTCACCCCTCCACTTT. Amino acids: CASSDLGQGNSPLHF.

CDR3 bases: TGTGCCAGCAGCTTAGGGACAGGGGGCACCTATAGCAATCAGCCCCAGCATTTT. Translated: CASSLGTGGTYSNQPQHF. V gene TRBV7-6 combines with J gene TRBJ1-5; TRBD1 aligns across 11 bases. Trimming removed 1 base from V and 0 bases from J; junction bases left unmatched: 5. This CDR3 comprises 18 residues. CDR1 and CDR2 from the germline V gene are SGHVS and FNYEAQ.

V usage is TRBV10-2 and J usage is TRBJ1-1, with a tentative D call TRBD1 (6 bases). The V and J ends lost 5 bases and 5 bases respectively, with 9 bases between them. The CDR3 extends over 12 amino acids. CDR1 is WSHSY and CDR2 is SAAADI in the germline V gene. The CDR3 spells CASSRGWTEAFF. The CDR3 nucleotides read TGCGCCAGCAGTAGGGGGTGGACTGAAGCTTTCTTT.

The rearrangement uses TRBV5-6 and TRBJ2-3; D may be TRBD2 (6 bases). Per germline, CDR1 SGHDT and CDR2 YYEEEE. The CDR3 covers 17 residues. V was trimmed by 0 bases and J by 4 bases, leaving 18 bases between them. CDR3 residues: CASSLGVDSGVSDTQYF. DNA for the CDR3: TGTGCCAGCAGCTTGGGGGTGGATAGCGGTGTTTCAGATACGCAGTATTTT.

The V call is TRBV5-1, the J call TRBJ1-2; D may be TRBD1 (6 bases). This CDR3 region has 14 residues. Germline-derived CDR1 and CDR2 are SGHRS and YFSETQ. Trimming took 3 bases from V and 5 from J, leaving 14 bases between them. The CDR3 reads CASSSDRTVYGYTF. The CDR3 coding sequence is TGCGCCAGCAGCTCCGATAGGACAGTTTATGGCTACACCTTC.

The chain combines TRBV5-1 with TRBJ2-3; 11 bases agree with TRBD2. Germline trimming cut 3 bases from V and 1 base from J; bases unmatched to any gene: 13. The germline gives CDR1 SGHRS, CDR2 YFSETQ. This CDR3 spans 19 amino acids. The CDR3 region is CASSWRTSGPVSGTDTQYF. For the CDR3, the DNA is TGCGCCAGCAGCTGGAGGACTAGCGGGCCGGTTTCGGGCACAGATACGCAGTATTTT. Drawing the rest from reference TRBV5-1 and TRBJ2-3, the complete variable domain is KAGVTQTPRYLIKTRGQQVTLSCSPISGHRSVSWYQQTPGQGLQFLFEYFSETQRNKGNFPGRFSGRQFSNSRSEMNVSTLELGDSALYLCASSWRTSGPVSGTDTQYFGPGTRLTVL.

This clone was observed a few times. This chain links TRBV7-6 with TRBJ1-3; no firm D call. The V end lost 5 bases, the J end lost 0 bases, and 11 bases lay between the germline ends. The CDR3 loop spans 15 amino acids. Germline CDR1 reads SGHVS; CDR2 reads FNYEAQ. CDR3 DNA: TGTGCCAGCAGCCTGTCGCGAAGCTCTGGAAACACCATATATTTT. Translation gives CASSLSRSSGNTIYF.

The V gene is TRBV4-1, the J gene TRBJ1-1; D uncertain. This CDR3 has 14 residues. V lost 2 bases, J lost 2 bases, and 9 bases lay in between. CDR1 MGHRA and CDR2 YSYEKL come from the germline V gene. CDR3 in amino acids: CASSQIQRNTEAFF. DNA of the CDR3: TGCGCCAGCAGCCAAATACAGAGAAACACTGAAGCTTTCTTT.

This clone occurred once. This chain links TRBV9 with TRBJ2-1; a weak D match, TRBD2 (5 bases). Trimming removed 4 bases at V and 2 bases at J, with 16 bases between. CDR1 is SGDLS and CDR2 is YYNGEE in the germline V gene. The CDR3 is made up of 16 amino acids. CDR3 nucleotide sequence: TGTGCCAGCAGCAGAGAGGGTCTTAGCCCCTACAATGAGCAGTTCTTC. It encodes CASSREGLSPYNEQFF.

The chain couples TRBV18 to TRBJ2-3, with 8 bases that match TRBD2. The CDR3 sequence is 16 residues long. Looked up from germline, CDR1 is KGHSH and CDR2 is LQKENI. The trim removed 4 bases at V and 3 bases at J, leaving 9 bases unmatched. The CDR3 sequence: CASSHVSGAMTDTQYF. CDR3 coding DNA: TGTGCCAGCTCACATGTTAGCGGGGCAATGACAGATACGCAGTATTTT.

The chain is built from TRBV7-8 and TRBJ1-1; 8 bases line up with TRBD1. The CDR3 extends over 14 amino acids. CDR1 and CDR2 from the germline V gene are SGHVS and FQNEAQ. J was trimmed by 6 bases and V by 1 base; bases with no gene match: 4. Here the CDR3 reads CASSLDYRGAEAFF. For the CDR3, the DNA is TGTGCCAGCAGCTTAGATTACAGGGGGGCTGAAGCTTTCTTT. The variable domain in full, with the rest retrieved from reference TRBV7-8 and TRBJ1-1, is GAGVSQSPRYKVAKRGQDVALRCDPISGHVSLFWYQQALGQGPEFLTYFQNEAQLDKSGLPSDRFFAERPEGSVSTLKIQRTQQEDSAVYLCASSLDYRGAEAFFGQGTRLTVV.

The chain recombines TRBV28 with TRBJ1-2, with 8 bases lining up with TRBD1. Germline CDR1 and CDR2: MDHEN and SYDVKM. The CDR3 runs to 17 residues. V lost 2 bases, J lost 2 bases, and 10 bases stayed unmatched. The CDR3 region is CASSLPGGADPNYGYTF. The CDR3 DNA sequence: TGTGCCAGCAGTTTACCAGGGGGCGCGGACCCCAACTATGGCTACACCTTC.

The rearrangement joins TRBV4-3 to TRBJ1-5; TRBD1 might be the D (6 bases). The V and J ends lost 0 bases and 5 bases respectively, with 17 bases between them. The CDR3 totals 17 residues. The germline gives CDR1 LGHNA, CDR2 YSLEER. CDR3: CASSQDRPEGGDQPQHF. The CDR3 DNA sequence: TGCGCCAGCAGCCAAGATAGGCCGGAGGGGGGGGATCAGCCCCAGCATTTT.

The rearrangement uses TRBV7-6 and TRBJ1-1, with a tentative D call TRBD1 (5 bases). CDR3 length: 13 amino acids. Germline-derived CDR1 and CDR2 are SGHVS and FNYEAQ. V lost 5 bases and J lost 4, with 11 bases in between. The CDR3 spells CASSPLDSTEAFF. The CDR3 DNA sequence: TGTGCCAGCAGCCCACTCGACAGCACTGAAGCTTTCTTT. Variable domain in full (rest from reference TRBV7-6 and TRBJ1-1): GAGVSQSPRYKVTKRGQDVALRCDPISGHVSLYWYRQALGQGPEFLTYFNYEAQQDKSGLPNDRFSAERPEGSISTLTIQRTEQRDSAMYRCASSPLDSTEAFFGQGTRLTVV.

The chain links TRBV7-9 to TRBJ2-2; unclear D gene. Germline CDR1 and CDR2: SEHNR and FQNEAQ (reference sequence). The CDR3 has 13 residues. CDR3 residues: CAGSPRNTGELFF. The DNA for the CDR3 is TGTGCGGGCAGCCCCCGGAACACCGGGGAGCTGTTTTTT.

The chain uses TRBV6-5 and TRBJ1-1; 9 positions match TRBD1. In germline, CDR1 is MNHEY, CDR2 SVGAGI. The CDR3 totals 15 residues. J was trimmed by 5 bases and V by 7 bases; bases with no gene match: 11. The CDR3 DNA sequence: TGTGCCAGCAACTACAGGGGGCTGCATTGGACTGAAGCTTTCTTT. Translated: CASNYRGLHWTEAFF.

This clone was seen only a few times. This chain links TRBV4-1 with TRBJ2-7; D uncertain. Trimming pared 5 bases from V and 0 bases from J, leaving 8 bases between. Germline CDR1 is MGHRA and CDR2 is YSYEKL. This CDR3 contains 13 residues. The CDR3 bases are TGCGCCAGCAGCGTTATTAGCTCCTACGAGCAGTACTTC. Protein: CASSVISSYEQYF.

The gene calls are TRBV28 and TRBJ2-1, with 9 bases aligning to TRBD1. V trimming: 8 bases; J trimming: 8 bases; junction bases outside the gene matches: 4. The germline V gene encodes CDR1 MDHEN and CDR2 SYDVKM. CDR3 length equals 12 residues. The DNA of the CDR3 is TGTGCCAGCTACAGGGGGCGTGATGAGCAGTTCTTC. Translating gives CASYRGRDEQFF.

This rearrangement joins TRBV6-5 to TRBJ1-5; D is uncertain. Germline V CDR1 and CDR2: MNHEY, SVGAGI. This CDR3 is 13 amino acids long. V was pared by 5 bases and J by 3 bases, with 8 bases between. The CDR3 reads CASSARSNQPQHF. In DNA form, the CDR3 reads TGTGCCAGCAGTGCCCGGTCCAATCAGCCCCAGCATTTT.

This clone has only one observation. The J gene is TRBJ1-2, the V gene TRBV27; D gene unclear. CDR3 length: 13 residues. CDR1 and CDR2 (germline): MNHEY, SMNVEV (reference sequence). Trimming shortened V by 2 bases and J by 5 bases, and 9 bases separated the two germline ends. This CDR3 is CASSLGTAYGYTF. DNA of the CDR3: TGTGCCAGCAGTTTAGGTACAGCATATGGCTACACCTTC.

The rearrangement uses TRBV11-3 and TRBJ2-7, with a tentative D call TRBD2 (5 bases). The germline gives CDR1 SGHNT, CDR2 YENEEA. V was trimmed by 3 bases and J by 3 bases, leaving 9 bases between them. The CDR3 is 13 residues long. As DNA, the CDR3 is TGTGCCAGCAGCTTTACCGGGGACTACGAGCAGTACTTC. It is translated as CASSFTGDYEQYF.

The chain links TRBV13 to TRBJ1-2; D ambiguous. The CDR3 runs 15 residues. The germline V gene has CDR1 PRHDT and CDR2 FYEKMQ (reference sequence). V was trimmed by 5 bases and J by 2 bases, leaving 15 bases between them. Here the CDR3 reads CASSTRRRRNYGYTF. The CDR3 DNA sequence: TGTGCCAGCAGCACCCGGAGGAGGCGAAACTATGGCTACACCTTC.

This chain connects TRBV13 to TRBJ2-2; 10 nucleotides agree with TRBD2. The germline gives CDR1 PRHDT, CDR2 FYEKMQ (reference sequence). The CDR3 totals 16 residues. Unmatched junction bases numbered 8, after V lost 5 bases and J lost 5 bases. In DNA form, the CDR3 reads TGTGCCAGCAGCACCCGGACTAGCGGATTGACCGGGGAGCTGTTTTTT. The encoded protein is CASSTRTSGLTGELFF.

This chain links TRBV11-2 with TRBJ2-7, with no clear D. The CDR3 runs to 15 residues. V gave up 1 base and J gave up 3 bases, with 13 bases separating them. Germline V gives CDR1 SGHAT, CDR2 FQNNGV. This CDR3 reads CASSLAYRRSYEQYF. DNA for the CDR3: TGTGCCAGCAGCTTAGCGTATCGCAGAAGCTACGAGCAGTACTTC.